This note documents a single T cell receptor (beta chain) sequence. This sample is drawn from a study of cytotoxic CD8 clonotypes in ibrutinib-treated CLL. Clones were sequenced by immunoSEQ multiplex PCR, and TCRdb holds only the in-frame ones, with some missing. The table has about 17,000 clones, around 81% seen once. Germline V lookup: CDR1 SQVTM, CDR2 ANQGSEA. This CDR3 comprises 13 residues. V lost 7 bases to trimming and J lost 3 bases; unmatched junction nucleotides: 8. The clonotype originates from a human donor with chronic lymphocytic leukemia. This specimen was PBMCs, taken before ibrutinib treatment. V gene TRBV29-1 combines with J gene TRBJ2-7, with 8 nucleotides matching TRBD1. The chain's CDR3 is CSGRQGMNYEQYF. CDR3 nucleotide sequence: TGCAGCGGTAGACAGGGGATGAACTACGAGCAGTACTTC.